Reported below is one T cell receptor beta chain. These data come from a study of technical replicates of blood from a handful of donors. The table came from immunoSEQ multiplex PCR; TCRdb's copy has only in-frame clones and leaves some out. The top ten clones hold less than 0.35% of a sample with nearly 90,000 clones, around 95% of them seen once. Input material: T cells isolated from PBMCs. This TCR was recovered from a human donor in good health.

CDR3 DNA sequence: TGTGCCAGCAGCTGTGACAGGGGGCCTAGCAATCAGCCCCAGCATTTT. Its translation: CASSCDRGPSNQPQHF. The genes are TRBV7-3 and TRBJ1-5, with 10 bases lining up with TRBD1. The CDR3 length is 16 residues. CDR1 SGHTA and CDR2 FQGTGA come from the germline V gene. Germline trimming cut 4 bases from V and 0 bases from J; bases unmatched to any gene: 3.